This paragraph reports one T cell receptor (beta chain). Treg sorting used a CD4+CD25+CD127-/low gate. After constant-region reverse-primer amplification, full-length variable regions underwent semi-nested PCR with Nested Universal Primer A. Each CDR3 protein is one row after TCRdb ran MiXCR on the 5' RACE reads. The table shows tens of thousands of distinct CDR3 sequences, with roughly 28% occurring only once. Germline CDR1 and CDR2: ENHRY and SYGVKD. This CDR3 has 16 amino acids. V gave up 6 bases and J gave up 7 bases; unmatched junction bases: 8. The specimen sequenced was tumor-infiltrating Tregs sorted from the breast tumor. The chain employs TRBV10-3 and TRBJ2-5, with 16 bases fitting TRBD2. This receptor was taken from a female donor with breast cancer. The DNA for the CDR3 is TGTGCCATCAGACCGGGACTAGCGGGAGGGCCTAGGACCCAGTACTTC. As protein: CAIRPGLAGGPRTQYF.